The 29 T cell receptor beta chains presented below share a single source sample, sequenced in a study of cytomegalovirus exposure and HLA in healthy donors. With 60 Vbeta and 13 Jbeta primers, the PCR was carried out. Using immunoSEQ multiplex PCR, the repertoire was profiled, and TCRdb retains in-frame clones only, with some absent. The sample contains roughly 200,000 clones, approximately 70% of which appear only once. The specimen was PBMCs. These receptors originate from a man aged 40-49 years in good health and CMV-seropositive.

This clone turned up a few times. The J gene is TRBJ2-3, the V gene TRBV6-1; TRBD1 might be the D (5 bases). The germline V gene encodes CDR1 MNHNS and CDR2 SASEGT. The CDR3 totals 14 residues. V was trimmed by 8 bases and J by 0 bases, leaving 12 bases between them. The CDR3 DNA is TGTGCCAGCGAACAGGAGACTAGCACAGATACGCAGTATTTT. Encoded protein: CASEQETSTDTQYF.

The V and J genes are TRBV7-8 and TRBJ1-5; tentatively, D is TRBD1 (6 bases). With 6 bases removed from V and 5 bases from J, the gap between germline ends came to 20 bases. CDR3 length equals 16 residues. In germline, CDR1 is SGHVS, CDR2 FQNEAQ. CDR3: CASSSRDGQSYQPQHF. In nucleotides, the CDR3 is TGTGCCAGCAGTAGTAGGGATGGACAGTCGTATCAGCCCCAGCATTTT.

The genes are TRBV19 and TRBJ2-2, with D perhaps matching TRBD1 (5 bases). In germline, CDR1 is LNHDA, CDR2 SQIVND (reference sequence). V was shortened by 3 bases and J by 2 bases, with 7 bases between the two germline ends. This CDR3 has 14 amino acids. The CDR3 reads CASSMTANTGELFF. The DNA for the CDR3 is TGTGCCAGTAGTATGACAGCCAACACCGGGGAGCTGTTTTTT.

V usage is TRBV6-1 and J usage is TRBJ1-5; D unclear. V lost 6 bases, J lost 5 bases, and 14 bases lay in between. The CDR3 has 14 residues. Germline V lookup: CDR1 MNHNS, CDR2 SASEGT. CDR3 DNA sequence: TGTGCCAGCAGCTATCCGCGGGAGGATCAGCCCCAGCATTTT. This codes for CASSYPREDQPQHF.

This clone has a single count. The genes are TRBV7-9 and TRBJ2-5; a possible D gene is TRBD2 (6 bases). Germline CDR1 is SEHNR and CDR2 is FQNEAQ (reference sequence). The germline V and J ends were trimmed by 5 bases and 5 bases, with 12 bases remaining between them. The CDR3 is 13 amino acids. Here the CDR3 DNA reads TGTGCCAGCAGCAATGGAGGGCCGGAGACCCAGTACTTC. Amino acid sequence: CASSNGGPETQYF.

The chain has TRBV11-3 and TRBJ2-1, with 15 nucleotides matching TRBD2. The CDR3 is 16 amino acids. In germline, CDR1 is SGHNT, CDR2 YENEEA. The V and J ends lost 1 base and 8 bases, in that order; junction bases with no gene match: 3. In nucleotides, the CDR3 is TGTGCCAGCAGCTTAGGGACTAGCGGGGGGGACGATGAGCAGTTCTTC. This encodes CASSLGTSGGDDEQFF.

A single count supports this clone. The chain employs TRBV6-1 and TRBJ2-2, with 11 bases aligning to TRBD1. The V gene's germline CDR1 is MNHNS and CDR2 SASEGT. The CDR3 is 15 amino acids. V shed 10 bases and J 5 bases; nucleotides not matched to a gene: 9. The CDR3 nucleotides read TGTGCCACCGAAAAGGACAGGGGGCTAACCGGGGAGCTGTTTTTT. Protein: CATEKDRGLTGELFF.

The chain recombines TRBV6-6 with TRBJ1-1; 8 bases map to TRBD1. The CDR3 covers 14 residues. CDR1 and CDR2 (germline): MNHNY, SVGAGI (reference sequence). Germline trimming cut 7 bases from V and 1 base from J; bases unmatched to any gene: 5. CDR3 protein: CASTQGARNTEAFF. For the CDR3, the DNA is TGTGCCAGCACCCAGGGGGCGCGGAACACTGAAGCTTTCTTT.

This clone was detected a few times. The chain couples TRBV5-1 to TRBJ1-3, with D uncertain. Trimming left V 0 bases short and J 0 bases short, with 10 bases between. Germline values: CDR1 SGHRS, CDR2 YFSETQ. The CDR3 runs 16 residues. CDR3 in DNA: TGCGCCAGCAGCTTGGGCGGGGATAGCTCTGGAAACACCATATATTTT. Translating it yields CASSLGGDSSGNTIYF.

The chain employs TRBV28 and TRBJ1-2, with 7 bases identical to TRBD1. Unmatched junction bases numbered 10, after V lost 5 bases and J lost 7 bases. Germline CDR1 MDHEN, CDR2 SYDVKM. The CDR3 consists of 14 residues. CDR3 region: CASSPRRDSGGYTF. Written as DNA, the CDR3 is TGTGCCAGCAGTCCCCGAAGGGACAGTGGTGGCTACACCTTC.

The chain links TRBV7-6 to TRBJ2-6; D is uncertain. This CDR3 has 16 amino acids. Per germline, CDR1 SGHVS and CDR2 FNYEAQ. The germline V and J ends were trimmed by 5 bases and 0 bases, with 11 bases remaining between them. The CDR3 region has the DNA TGTGCCAGCAGCCCCCTCCCTAGCTCTGGGGCCAACGTCCTGACTTTC. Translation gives CASSPLPSSGANVLTF.

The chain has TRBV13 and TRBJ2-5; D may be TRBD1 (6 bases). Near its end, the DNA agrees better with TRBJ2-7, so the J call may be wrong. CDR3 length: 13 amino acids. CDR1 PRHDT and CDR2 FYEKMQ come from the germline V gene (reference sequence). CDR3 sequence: CASSLDRAYEQYF. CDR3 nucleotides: TGTGCCAGCAGCTTAGACAGGGCCTACGAGCAGTACTTC.

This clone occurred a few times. DNA of the CDR3: TGTGCCAGCAGTTACTCTGGACAGCCTGGGGCCAACGTCCTGACTTTC. Amino acids: CASSYSGQPGANVLTF. The chain has TRBV6-5 and TRBJ2-6; TRBD1 might be the D (6 bases). Germline V gene data show CDR1 as MNHEY and CDR2 as SVGAGI. The CDR3 is 16 residues long. Between the trimmed V and J ends, which lost 0 bases and 2 bases, there was a span of 8 bases.

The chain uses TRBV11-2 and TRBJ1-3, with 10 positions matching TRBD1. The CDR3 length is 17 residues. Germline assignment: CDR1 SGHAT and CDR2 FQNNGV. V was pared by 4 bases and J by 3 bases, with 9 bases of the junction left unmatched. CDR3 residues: CASSYLGTGVRGNTIYF. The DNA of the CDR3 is TGTGCCAGCAGCTACCTAGGGACAGGGGTGCGTGGAAACACCATATATTTT.

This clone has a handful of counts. The CDR3 loop is CASSAGGGTGGKAFF. DNA of the CDR3: TGTGCCAGCAGCGCGGGGGGAGGGACAGGAGGAAAAGCTTTCTTT. The gene calls are TRBV9 and TRBJ1-1; 8 bases line up with TRBD1. V was clipped by 3 bases and J by 9 bases; unmatched bases: 13. The CDR3 contains 15 residues. Per germline, CDR1 SGDLS and CDR2 YYNGEE.

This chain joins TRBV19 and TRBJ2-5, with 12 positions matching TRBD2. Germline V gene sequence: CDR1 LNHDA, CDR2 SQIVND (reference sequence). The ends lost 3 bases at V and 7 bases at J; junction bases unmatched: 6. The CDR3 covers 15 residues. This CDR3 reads CASSMSSSGGVTQYF. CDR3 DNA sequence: TGTGCCAGTAGTATGTCTTCTAGCGGGGGGGTGACCCAGTACTTC. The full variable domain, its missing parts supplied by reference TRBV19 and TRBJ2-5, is DGGITQSPKYLFRKEGQNVTLSCEQNLNHDAMYWYRQDPGQGLRLIYYSQIVNDFQKGDIAEGYSVSREKKESFPLTVTSAQKNPTAFYLCASSMSSSGGVTQYFGPGTRLLVL.

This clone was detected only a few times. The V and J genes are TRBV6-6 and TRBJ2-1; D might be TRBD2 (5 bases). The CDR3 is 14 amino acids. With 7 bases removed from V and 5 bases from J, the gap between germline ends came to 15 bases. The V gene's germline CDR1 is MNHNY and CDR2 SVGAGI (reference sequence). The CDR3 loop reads CASTHSRENNEQFF. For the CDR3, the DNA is TGTGCCAGCACTCATTCCCGGGAAAACAATGAGCAGTTCTTC.

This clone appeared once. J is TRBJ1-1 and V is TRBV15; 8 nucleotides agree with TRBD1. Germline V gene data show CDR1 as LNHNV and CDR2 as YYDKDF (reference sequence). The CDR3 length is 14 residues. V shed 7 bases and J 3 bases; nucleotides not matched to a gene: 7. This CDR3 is CATKPDREDTEAFF. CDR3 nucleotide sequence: TGTGCCACCAAACCGGACAGGGAGGACACTGAAGCTTTCTTT.

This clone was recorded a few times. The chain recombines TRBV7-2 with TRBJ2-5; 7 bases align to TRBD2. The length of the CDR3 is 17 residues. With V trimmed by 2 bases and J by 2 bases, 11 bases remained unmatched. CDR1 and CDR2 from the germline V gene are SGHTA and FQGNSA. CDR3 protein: CASSLSGLLGLQETQYF. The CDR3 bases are TGTGCCAGCAGCTTATCGGGACTGTTGGGACTACAAGAGACCCAGTACTTC.

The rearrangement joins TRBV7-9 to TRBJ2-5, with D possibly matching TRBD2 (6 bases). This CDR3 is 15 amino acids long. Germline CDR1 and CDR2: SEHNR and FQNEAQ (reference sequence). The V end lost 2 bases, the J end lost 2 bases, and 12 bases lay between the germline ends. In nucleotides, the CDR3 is TGTGCCAGCAGCTTAAGACTAGTGGTACAAGAGACCCAGTACTTC. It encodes CASSLRLVVQETQYF.

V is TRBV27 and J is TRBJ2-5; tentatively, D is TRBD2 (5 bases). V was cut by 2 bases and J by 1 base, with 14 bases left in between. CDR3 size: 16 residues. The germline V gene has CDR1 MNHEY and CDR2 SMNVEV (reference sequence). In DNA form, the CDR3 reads TGTGCCAGCAGTTTAAGCGGCAGAGCTGTCCAAGAGACCCAGTACTTC. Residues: CASSLSGRAVQETQYF.

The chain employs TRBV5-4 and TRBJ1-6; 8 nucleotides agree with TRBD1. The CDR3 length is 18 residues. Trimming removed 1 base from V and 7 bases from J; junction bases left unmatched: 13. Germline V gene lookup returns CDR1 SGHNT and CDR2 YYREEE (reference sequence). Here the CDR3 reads CASSLSLRDRNNNSPLHF. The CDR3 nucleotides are TGTGCCAGCAGCTTGTCCCTTAGGGACAGGAATAACAATTCACCCCTCCACTTT.

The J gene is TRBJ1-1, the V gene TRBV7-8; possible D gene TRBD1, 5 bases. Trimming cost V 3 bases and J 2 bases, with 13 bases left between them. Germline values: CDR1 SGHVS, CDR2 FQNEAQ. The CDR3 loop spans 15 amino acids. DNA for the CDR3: TGTGCCAGCAGCTTTGGGGGGGGGAGAAACACTGAAGCTTTCTTT. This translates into CASSFGGGRNTEAFF. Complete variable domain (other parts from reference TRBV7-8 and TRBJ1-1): GAGVSQSPRYKVAKRGQDVALRCDPISGHVSLFWYQQALGQGPEFLTYFQNEAQLDKSGLPSDRFFAERPEGSVSTLKIQRTQQEDSAVYLCASSFGGGRNTEAFFGQGTRLTVV.

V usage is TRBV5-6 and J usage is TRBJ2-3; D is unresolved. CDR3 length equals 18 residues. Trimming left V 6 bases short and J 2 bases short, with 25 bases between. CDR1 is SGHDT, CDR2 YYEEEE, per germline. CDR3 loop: CASTTPYEETADTDTQYF. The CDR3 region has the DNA TGTGCCAGCACCACCCCTTATGAAGAGACGGCGGACACAGATACGCAGTATTTT.

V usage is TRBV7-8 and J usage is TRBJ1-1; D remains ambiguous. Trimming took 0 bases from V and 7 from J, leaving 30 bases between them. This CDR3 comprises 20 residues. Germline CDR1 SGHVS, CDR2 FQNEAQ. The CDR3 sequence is CASSLARVFNRGVGTIEAFF. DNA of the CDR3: TGTGCCAGCAGCTTAGCGCGGGTTTTTAATCGGGGAGTCGGAACAATTGAAGCTTTCTTT.

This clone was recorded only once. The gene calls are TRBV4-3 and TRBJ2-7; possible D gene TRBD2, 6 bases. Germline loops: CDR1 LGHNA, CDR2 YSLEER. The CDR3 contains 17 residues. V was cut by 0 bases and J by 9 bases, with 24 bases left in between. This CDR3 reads CASSQEVEGRPTGVQYF. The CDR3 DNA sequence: TGCGCCAGCAGCCAAGAAGTCGAGGGACGCCCGACGGGGGTGCAGTACTTC.

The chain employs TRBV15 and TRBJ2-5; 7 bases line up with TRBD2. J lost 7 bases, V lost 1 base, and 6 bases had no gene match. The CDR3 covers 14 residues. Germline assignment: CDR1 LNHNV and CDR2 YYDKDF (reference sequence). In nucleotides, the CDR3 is TGTGCCACCAGCAGAGCGCAGCGGGGTGCGACCCAGTACTTC. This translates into CATSRAQRGATQYF.

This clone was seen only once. This chain's CDR3 is CASSHGTSTDTQYF. The DNA of the CDR3 is TGCGCCAGCAGCCACGGGACTAGCACAGATACGCAGTATTTT. This chain uses TRBV4-1 with TRBJ2-3, with a possible D match to TRBD2 (6 bases). Germline lookup yields CDR1 MGHRA and CDR2 YSYEKL. V lost 3 bases, J lost 0 bases, and 7 bases lay in between. This CDR3 region has 14 residues.

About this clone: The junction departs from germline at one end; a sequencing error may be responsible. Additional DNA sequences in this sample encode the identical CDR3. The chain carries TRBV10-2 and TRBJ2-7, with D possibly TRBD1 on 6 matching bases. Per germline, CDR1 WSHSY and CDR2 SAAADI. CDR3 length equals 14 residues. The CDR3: CASRTTTGTYEQYF. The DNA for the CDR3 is TGCGCCAGCAGAACCACCACAGGGACCTACGAGCAATACTTC.